This is a list of T cell receptor beta chains from one sample in a study of blood T cell repertoires in COVID-19. Assay used: immunoSEQ multiplex PCR; TCRdb lists only in-frame clones, some missing. The table shows some 220,000 clones, with around four fifths occurring only once. Sequencing used peripheral blood. The receptors come from a woman in her sixties or seventies with active or convalescent COVID-19. The CDR3 runs from the conserved cysteine through the conserved F or W. Fields, in order: clone size, V gene, J gene, D gene, CDR3 protein, CDR3 DNA. D genes are given only for firm matches. Clone size is stated in some rows and not others, as once, few, many or a class when expanded.

NA	TRBV9	TRBJ2-2	TRBD2	CASSGGSGRPSGELFF	TGTGCCAGCAGCGGGGGAAGCGGGAGGCCTTCCGGGGAGCTGTTTTTT
once	TRBV18	TRBJ2-5	NA	CASSPQGVETQYF	TGTGCCAGCTCACCACAGGGGGTAGAGACCCAGTACTTC
NA	TRBV5-1	TRBJ2-2	NA	CASSFPPGGDTGELFF	TGCGCCAGCAGCTTCCCGCCGGGGGGCGACACCGGGGAGCTGTTTTTT
NA	TRBV10-2	TRBJ2-6	NA	CASQGAGANVLTF	TGCGCCAGCCAAGGGGCCGGGGCCAACGTCCTGACTTTC
NA	TRBV21-1	TRBJ1-2	NA	CASSHRDRLGYGYTF	TGTGCCAGCAGCCACCGGGACAGGCTTGGATATGGCTACACCTTC
NA	TRBV25-1	TRBJ1-2	NA	CASSESTLYGYTF	TGTGCCAGCAGTGAAAGCACGCTGTATGGCTACACCTTC
NA	TRBV11-3	TRBJ2-3	TRBD2	CASGTSGYPDTQYF	TGTGCCAGCGGGACTAGCGGATACCCAGATACGCAGTATTTT
NA	TRBV6-5	TRBJ1-2	NA	CASSYGTTYGYTF	TGTGCCAGCAGTTACGGGACAACCTATGGCTACACCTTC
NA	TRBV7-9	TRBJ1-1	TRBD1	CASSLGTGGSMNTEAFF	TGTGCCAGCAGCTTAGGGACAGGGGGCTCTATGAACACTGAAGCTTTCTTT
NA	TRBV5-1	TRBJ2-2	TRBD1	CASSFGQGFDGELFF	TGCGCCAGCTCCTTCGGACAGGGTTTTGATGGGGAGCTGTTTTTT
NA	TRBV27	TRBJ2-1	NA	CASSPRRLSRNEQFF	TGTGCCAGCAGTCCAAGACGTCTATCTAGAAATGAGCAGTTCTTC
NA	TRBV6-2/TRBV6-3	TRBJ2-6	NA	CASSYSTGGGSYHSGANVLTF	TGTGCCAGCAGTTACTCGACCGGAGGGGGCAGTTACCACTCTGGGGCCAACGTCCTGACTTTC
NA	TRBV6-5	TRBJ1-6	NA	CASQQGSNSPLHF	TGTGCCAGCCAACAAGGGAGTAATTCACCCCTCCACTTT
NA	TRBV7-6	TRBJ2-1	NA	CASSPELGVYNEQFF	TGTGCCAGCAGCCCCGAATTAGGGGTTTACAATGAGCAGTTCTTC
NA	TRBV6-5	TRBJ1-1	NA	CASSYRGNTEAFF	TGTGCCAGCAGTTACAGGGGGAACACTGAAGCTTTCTTT
NA	TRBV29-1	TRBJ2-1	TRBD2	CSVPLLAGEAEQFF	TGCAGCGTTCCTCTGTTAGCGGGAGAGGCAGAGCAGTTCTTC
NA	TRBV6-5	TRBJ2-5	TRBD2	CASRTSGGSRGTQYF	TGTGCCAGCCGGACTAGCGGGGGTTCCCGAGGGACCCAGTACTTC
once	TRBV10-3	TRBJ2-5	TRBD1	CAISEDRGNSYQETQYF	TGTGCCATCAGTGAGGACAGGGGCAACTCGTACCAAGAGACCCAGTACTTC
NA	TRBV5-8	TRBJ1-5	NA	CASSRGPGVSNQPQHF	TGTGCCAGCAGCCGAGGGCCAGGGGTGAGCAATCAGCCCCAGCATTTT
NA	TRBV4-1	TRBJ2-5	NA	CASSQGPWRGGETQYF	TGCGCCAGCAGCCAAGGGCCCTGGAGGGGTGGAGAGACCCAGTACTTC
NA	TRBV10-1	TRBJ1-2	TRBD1	CASSPNSPGQGSSYTF	TGCGCCAGCAGCCCGAATTCCCCGGGACAGGGGAGCAGCTACACCTTC
NA	TRBV3-1/TRBV3-2	TRBJ1-2	NA	CASSQGVTGSNYGYTF	TGTGCCAGCAGCCAAGGTGTGACAGGTTCTAACTATGGCTACACCTTC
NA	TRBV28	TRBJ1-1	NA	CASSLNRATEAFF	TGTGCCAGCAGTTTAAACAGGGCCACTGAAGCTTTCTTT
NA	TRBV29-1	TRBJ2-1	TRBD1	CSVDPGTGYNEQFF	TGCAGCGTTGACCCCGGGACAGGGTACAATGAGCAGTTCTTC
once	TRBV3-1/TRBV3-2	TRBJ2-2	TRBD1	CASSQGLVSGGFTGELFF	TGTGCCAGCAGCCAAGGTCTAGTGTCAGGGGGCTTTACCGGGGAGCTGTTTTTT
NA	TRBV7-2	TRBJ2-2	NA	CASSLTSGELFF	TGTGCCAGCAGCCTAACGTCTGGGGAGCTGTTTTTT
NA	TRBV6-7	TRBJ2-7	NA	CANLVAPRGEQYF	TGTGCCAACCTGGTGGCGCCTCGGGGCGAGCAGTACTTC
NA	TRBV11-3	TRBJ1-1	NA	CASSQGRSNTEAFF	TGTGCCAGCAGTCAGGGGCGCTCGAACACTGAAGCTTTCTTT
NA	TRBV5-5	TRBJ2-1	TRBD2	CASSRGGPGGTYNEQFF	TGTGCCAGCAGCCGGGGGGGCCCCGGAGGGACCTACAATGAGCAGTTCTTC
NA	TRBV5-6	TRBJ2-3	NA	CASTYADTQYF	TGTGCCAGCACCTATGCAGATACGCAGTATTTT
NA	TRBV7-9	TRBJ2-1	NA	CASSLGHPPQFF	TGTGCCAGCAGCCTCGGACACCCTCCGCAGTTCTTC
NA	TRBV19	TRBJ1-4	NA	CASSTESYATNEKLFF	TGTGCCAGTAGTACCGAGAGCTATGCAACTAATGAAAAACTGTTTTTT
NA	TRBV11-1	TRBJ2-7	TRBD2	CASSPTSGLWEQYF	TGTGCCAGCAGCCCGACTAGCGGGCTTTGGGAGCAGTACTTC
NA	TRBV6-1	TRBJ1-1	NA	CASSENGPMNTEAFF	TGTGCCAGCAGTGAAAATGGGCCGATGAACACTGAAGCTTTCTTT
NA	TRBV11-3	TRBJ2-1	NA	CASSLEGRTEQFF	TGTGCCAGCAGCTTAGAGGGCAGAACAGAGCAGTTCTTC
NA	TRBV19	TRBJ1-5	TRBD1	CASSWAGGQPQHF	TGTGCCAGTAGTTGGGCAGGGGGTCAGCCCCAGCATTTT
NA	TRBV15	TRBJ2-3	TRBD2	CATSRAASGGVDTQYF	TGTGCCACCAGCAGAGCCGCTAGCGGGGGGGTTGATACGCAGTATTTT
few	TRBV14	TRBJ1-5	TRBD1	CASSLIWDRGYSNQPQHF	TGTGCCAGCAGCCTCATCTGGGACAGGGGATATAGCAATCAGCCCCAGCATTTT
once	TRBV12-1	TRBJ1-2	NA	CASSFLDSVYGYTF	TGTGCCAGCAGCTTCCTTGACAGCGTCTATGGCTACACCTTC
NA	TRBV14	TRBJ1-1	NA	CASSQDIWQGKAFF	TGTGCCAGCAGCCAAGATATCTGGCAGGGGAAAGCTTTCTTT
NA	TRBV28	TRBJ1-2	TRBD1	CASSLTRGLGGYTF	TGTGCCAGCAGTTTGACCAGGGGGCTTGGTGGCTACACCTTC